Here is one T cell receptor (beta chain) with its context. The antigen is undetermined. Through Arm-PCR of CDR3 regions and iRepertoire HTBI primers, TCR beta libraries were built. From the multiplex PCR reads, TCRdb called clonotypes with MiXCR, one entry per CDR3 protein. The sample has 400,000 to 500,000 distinct CDR3 sequences, about 15% seen once; the top ten hold about 23%. The CDR3 extends over 15 amino acids. Trimming removed 8 bases from V and 5 bases from J; junction bases left unmatched: 10. Germline CDR1 is MDHEN and CDR2 is SYDVKM. Indicated time point: newly diagnosed GD, antithyroid drugs for less than 3 months. Researchers made the TCR library from RNA that was extracted from PBMCs. This sample was taken from a study of regulatory T cells in long-lasting Graves disease. Study-wide results and caveats: For persistent Graves' patients, TCR diversity was lower than for newly diagnosed ones. There were preferences for TRBV28, TRBJ1-2 and TRBJ2-5 in persistent disease.

This same sample was also part of a study on T cells in Graves' hyperthyroidism and ophthalmopathy. As that study records: Through a model of 13 V-J features, ophthalmopathy was separated from stable hyperthyroidism.

V gene TRBV28 combines with J gene TRBJ2-7, with 12 bases lining up with TRBD1. Sequenced material: peripheral blood mononuclear cells (PBMCs), taken at new diagnosis, from a patient treated with antithyroid drugs. The sequence derives from a woman aged 18-29 years with Graves disease. CDR3 amino acids: CASQAPGTGGHEQYF. In nucleotides, the CDR3 is TGTGCCAGCCAGGCCCCTGGGACAGGGGGCCACGAGCAGTACTTC.